The 15 T cell receptor beta chains given below trace back to one sample, sequenced in a study of shared clonotypes between healthy human individuals. Terminally differentiated effector memory CD45RA+ cells were excluded by CCR7 positive selection of CD45RO-negative cells. Here immunoSEQ multiplex PCR was the method, and the copy in TCRdb shows in-frame clones only, minus some. Here the sample spans roughly 2 million clones, approximately 94% being singletons. Sequenced material: naive CD8+ T cells sorted from blood. The receptors shown here come from a man aged 18 to 30 in good health.

The chain joins TRBV5-1 to TRBJ1-1; D remains ambiguous. The germline gives CDR1 SGHRS, CDR2 YFSETQ. V was clipped by 7 bases and J by 1 base, with 11 bases between them. The CDR3 runs to 13 residues. The CDR3 loop reads CASHPWQNTEAFF. CDR3 in DNA: TGCGCCAGCCATCCCTGGCAGAACACTGAAGCTTTCTTT.

V is TRBV28 and J is TRBJ2-2; TRBD2 matches at 11 bases. This CDR3 is built from 16 residues. Germline V lookup: CDR1 MDHEN, CDR2 SYDVKM. V trimming: 2 bases; J trimming: 4 bases; junction bases outside the gene matches: 3. The CDR3 DNA follows: TGTGCCAGCAGTTTAACCGGGACTAGCGGCACCGGGGAGCTGTTTTTT. Translation gives CASSLTGTSGTGELFF.

The chain has TRBV4-1 and TRBJ2-7, with D perhaps matching TRBD1 (6 bases). This CDR3 comprises 14 residues. The V gene lost 5 bases and the J gene lost 4 bases, with 15 bases spanning the gap. Germline V CDR1 and CDR2: MGHRA, YSYEKL. The CDR3 protein is CASSLMLGAYEQYF. As DNA, the CDR3 is TGCGCCAGCAGCTTAATGTTGGGGGCTTACGAGCAGTACTTC.

The chain uses TRBV30 and TRBJ1-1; 7 bases align to TRBD1. Looked up from germline, CDR1 is GTSNPN and CDR2 is SVGIG (reference sequence). V lost 5 bases and J lost 3; bases outside the gene matches: 12. The CDR3 runs 15 residues. CDR3 sequence: CAWVGGTETYTEAFF. CDR3 bases: TGTGCCTGGGTGGGAGGGACAGAAACTTACACTGAAGCTTTCTTT.

The chain combines TRBV2 with TRBJ2-1; D gene uncertain. This CDR3 spans 13 amino acids. V was pared by 1 base and J by 6 bases, with 7 bases between. Germline CDR1 and CDR2: SNHLY and FYNNEI. The CDR3 reads CASSEDYTNEQFF. The CDR3 coding sequence is TGTGCCAGCAGTGAAGACTACACCAATGAGCAGTTCTTC.

CDR3 sequence (DNA): TGTGCCTGGAGTGATCAACGGAGGCTGGCTTTCTTT. It specifies CAWSDQRRLAFF. The rearrangement links TRBV30 to TRBJ1-1; D uncertain. Trimming took 1 base from V and 11 from J, leaving 14 bases between them. Germline values: CDR1 GTSNPN, CDR2 SVGIG (reference sequence). There are 12 residues in the CDR3.

This chain uses TRBV6-5 with TRBJ2-7, with 9 bases matching TRBD2. CDR3 length equals 14 residues. The germline CDR1 and CDR2 sequences are MNHEY and SVGAGI. With 6 bases clipped from V and 4 bases from J, the junction kept 7 bases outside the gene matches. The CDR3 is CASRDSGRSYEQYF. In DNA, the CDR3 is TGTGCCAGCAGAGATAGCGGGAGATCGTACGAGCAGTACTTC.

As regards this clone: Different DNA sequences within this sample yield the same CDR3. This rearrangement joins TRBV15 to TRBJ2-3, with D hard to call. Germline-derived CDR1 and CDR2 are LNHNV and YYDKDF (reference sequence). CDR3 length: 13 residues. V was pared by 0 bases and J by 5 bases, with 6 bases between. CDR3 bases: TGTGCCACCAGCAGAGATTTGGGAGATACGCAGTATTTT. Translated, it gives CATSRDLGDTQYF.

The chain carries TRBV2 and TRBJ2-1; 7 positions agree with TRBD1. J lost 2 bases, V lost 6 bases, and 10 bases had no gene match. Germline CDR1 and CDR2: SNHLY and FYNNEI. The CDR3 length is 16 residues. CDR3 residues: CASRGYRDSPYNEQFF. CDR3 DNA sequence: TGTGCCAGCAGGGGGTACCGGGACAGCCCCTACAATGAGCAGTTCTTC.

In the case of this clone: Different DNA sequences within this sample yield the same CDR3. This chain joins TRBV7-8 and TRBJ2-2; no reliable D call. The V end was cut by 2 bases, the J end by 6 bases, with 4 bases between. The length of the CDR3 is 12 residues. CDR1 and CDR2 from the germline V gene are SGHVS and FQNEAQ. CDR3 in DNA: TGTGCCAGCAGCTTAAACCCCGGGGAGCTGTTTTTT. Its translation: CASSLNPGELFF.

The V gene is TRBV11-3, the J gene TRBJ2-3; D not resolved. The CDR3 sequence is 14 residues long. Per the germline V gene, CDR1 is SGHNT and CDR2 is YENEEA. The ends were cut back, 0 bases at V and 0 bases at J, with 4 bases in the middle. The CDR3 sequence is CASSLEGSTDTQYF. The CDR3, as DNA: TGTGCCAGCAGCTTAGAGGGAAGCACAGATACGCAGTATTTT.

The chain recombines TRBV19 with TRBJ2-5; D is uncertain. The germline V gene encodes CDR1 LNHDA and CDR2 SQIVND (reference sequence). Trimming took off 5 bases at V and 1 base at J, with 20 bases between the two ends. CDR3 size: 17 residues. The CDR3: CASSYLSRGGIQETQYF. CDR3 coding DNA: TGTGCCAGTAGTTACCTATCTCGAGGTGGGATCCAAGAGACCCAGTACTTC.

The count of this clone is one. This specimen includes other DNA sequences encoding the same CDR3. This chain joins TRBV7-9 and TRBJ2-7; the D is unclear. The CDR3 is 13 residues long. The V end lost 1 base, the J end lost 5 bases, and 9 bases lay between the germline ends. Germline values: CDR1 SEHNR, CDR2 FQNEAQ (reference sequence). The CDR3 region is CASSLGVSDEQYF. In nucleotides, the CDR3 is TGTGCCAGCAGCTTAGGTGTATCGGACGAGCAGTACTTC.

The CDR3 is CASSLADREPNTGELFF. The CDR3 DNA follows: TGTGCCAGCAGCTTAGCCGACAGGGAACCGAACACCGGGGAGCTGTTTTTT. The chain is built from TRBV7-8 and TRBJ2-2; 7 positions agree with TRBD1. Germline CDR1 and CDR2: SGHVS and FQNEAQ. The V segment lost 0 bases and the J segment 0 bases; nucleotides outside the gene matches: 4. CDR3 length equals 17 residues.

V gene TRBV5-1 combines with J gene TRBJ2-7; D not certain. Germline V gene lookup returns CDR1 SGHRS and CDR2 YFSETQ. With 0 bases removed from V and 0 bases from J, the gap between germline ends came to 7 bases. The CDR3 extends over 14 amino acids. As DNA, the CDR3 is TGCGCCAGCAGCTTGGAGGTGGCCTCCTACGAGCAGTACTTC. It codes for CASSLEVASYEQYF.